The T cell receptor beta chain described here comes from a study of T cell repertoires in cytomegalovirus infection. About the research overall: It can be stated that public TCR beta signatures indicated CMV infection as well as a matching HLA type.

This clonotype was counted only a few times. Its cognate antigen is unknown. This CDR3 comprises 16 residues. V shed 2 bases and J shed 0 bases, with 10 bases lying between them. Per the germline V gene, CDR1 is MNHEY and CDR2 is SVGAGI. TCRdb used MiXCR to reprocess the reads, holding one entry per CDR3 protein. Of a few hundred thousand distinct CDR3 sequences in the sample, 15% to 20% are singletons; the top ten hold approximately 44%. Study-level results: Predominance within the ex vivo response was attributable to HLA-C-restricted CMV-specific TCR beta clonotypes. The cumulative frequency of public TCR beta families distinguished individuals who carried CMV together with the relevant HLA.

This TCR was recovered from a human donor in good health (CMV status not recorded). Some clones in this sample may be carry-over from other donors' samples. Input material: CD8+ T cells from PBMCs. This chain connects TRBV6-5 to TRBJ2-2, with a tentative D call TRBD1 (5 bases). This CDR3 is CASSYLRVANTGELFF. CDR3 coding DNA: TGTGCCAGCAGTTACCTCAGGGTCGCGAACACCGGGGAGCTGTTTTTT.